The 28 T cell receptor beta chains below all came from one sample that was sequenced in a study of identical twins. TCRdb re-called the 5' RACE reads with MiXCR, one entry per CDR3 protein. The profile shows over 250,000 distinct CDR3 sequences, less than 9.5% of them singletons. In addition, the sample was reused for a study of yellow fever vaccine responses in identical twins.

Material: CD8+ T cells sorted from blood. These TCRs come from a woman between 18 and 29 years old in good health.

The rearrangement uses TRBV27 and TRBJ2-1, with 10 positions matching TRBD2. From germline, CDR1 is MNHEY and CDR2 SMNVEV (reference sequence). Germline trimming cut 5 bases from V and 6 bases from J; bases unmatched to any gene: 13. This CDR3 region has 17 residues. CDR3 protein: CASSSYLAGDGFNEQFF. The CDR3 coding sequence is TGTGCCAGCAGTAGTTATCTAGCGGGAGACGGGTTCAATGAGCAGTTCTTC.

The V gene is TRBV30, the J gene TRBJ1-4; no definite D call. Germline V CDR1 and CDR2: GTSNPN, SVGIG (reference sequence). This CDR3 spans 14 amino acids. Trimming cost V 1 base and J 6 bases, with 12 bases left between them. The chain's CDR3 is CAWSGGVRDEKLFF. In DNA form, the CDR3 reads TGTGCCTGGAGTGGTGGGGTTCGTGATGAAAAACTGTTTTTT.

This clonotype was seen a few times. The chain uses TRBV7-9 and TRBJ2-3; 8 nucleotides agree with TRBD2. The CDR3 extends over 16 amino acids. The germline V gene has CDR1 SEHNR and CDR2 FQNEAQ (reference sequence). The V segment lost 5 bases and the J segment 6 bases; nucleotides outside the gene matches: 13. CDR3 nucleotides: TGTGCCAGCAGCCCACCGACTAGCGACCTCCAGGATACGCAGTATTTT. Translation gives CASSPPTSDLQDTQYF.

This clonotype was picked up many times. The gene calls are TRBV12-3 or TRBV12-4 and TRBJ2-7, with D tentatively TRBD1 (6 bases). The CDR3 spans 12 residues. Deletions cut 5 bases from V and 6 bases from J, with 11 bases between. The CDR3 loop is CASSPDRIEQYF. The CDR3 DNA reads TGTGCCAGCAGTCCAGACAGGATCGAGCAGTACTTC.

This clonotype has only a few counts. This chain connects TRBV20-1 to TRBJ2-1; D is uncertain. The length of the CDR3 is 17 residues. The V end lost 6 bases, the J end lost 0 bases, and 21 bases lay between the germline ends. Germline V gives CDR1 DFQATT, CDR2 SNEGSKA (reference sequence). The chain's CDR3 is CSAVDPPRLASYNEQFF. CDR3 bases: TGCAGTGCCGTAGACCCCCCCCGACTGGCCTCCTACAATGAGCAGTTCTTC.

This clonotype was seen ten or more times. J is TRBJ2-5 and V is TRBV4-3; 7 nucleotides line up with TRBD2. The germline gives CDR1 LGHNA, CDR2 YSLEER. Trimming took 0 bases from V and 5 from J; bases not matched to a gene: 12. The CDR3 spans 17 residues. The CDR3 region is CASSQDWTGRAWETQYF. CDR3 DNA: TGCGCCAGCAGCCAAGATTGGACGGGGAGGGCCTGGGAGACCCAGTACTTC.

This chain joins TRBV27 and TRBJ2-7; perhaps TRBD1 as D (5 bases). V was trimmed by 3 bases and J by 2 bases, leaving 17 bases between them. Germline V CDR1 and CDR2: MNHEY, SMNVEV (reference sequence). The CDR3 is 16 amino acids. The CDR3 region has the DNA TGTGCCAGCAGTTTTTCTTACAGGAACCCAACCTACGAGCAGTACTTC. Encoded protein: CASSFSYRNPTYEQYF.

The rearrangement links TRBV5-1 to TRBJ2-1, with 12 bases fitting TRBD1. CDR1 is SGHRS, CDR2 YFSETQ, per germline. The CDR3 spans 16 residues. V shed 4 bases, J shed 4 bases, and the junction held 6 bases outside the gene matches. CDR3 amino acids: CASSNGTGGAYNEQFF. DNA of the CDR3: TGCGCCAGCAGCAACGGGACAGGGGGCGCTTACAATGAGCAGTTCTTC. The full variable domain, completed using reference TRBV5-1 and TRBJ2-1, is KAGVTQTPRYLIKTRGQQVTLSCSPISGHRSVSWYQQTPGQGLQFLFEYFSETQRNKGNFPGRFSGRQFSNSRSEMNVSTLELGDSALYLCASSNGTGGAYNEQFFGPGTRLTVL.

This clonotype was counted ten times or more. This chain uses TRBV7-9 with TRBJ2-3, with D uncertain. V lost 6 bases and J lost 4, with 8 bases in between. The CDR3 length is 12 residues. Germline CDR1 is SEHNR and CDR2 is FQNEAQ (reference sequence). CDR3 coding DNA: TGTGCCAGCAGTTTATCGGCAGATACGCAGTATTTT. This translates into CASSLSADTQYF.

This clonotype was counted many times. The rearrangement links TRBV12-3 or TRBV12-4 to TRBJ2-7; D remains ambiguous. Between the trimmed V and J ends, which lost 4 bases and 2 bases, there was a span of 12 bases. The CDR3 has 14 amino acids. CDR3 in DNA: TGTGCCAGCAGTTCCCCTAGTATTGCCTACGAGCAGTACTTC. Translated, it gives CASSSPSIAYEQYF.

This chain uses TRBV4-2 with TRBJ2-7; D remains unclear. CDR1 and CDR2 (germline): LGHNA, YNFKEQ. V was clipped by 1 base and J by 3 bases, with 10 bases between them. CDR3 length: 14 amino acids. Written as DNA, the CDR3 is TGTGCCAGCAGCCAAGTCGAGGAAAGCTACGAGCAGTACTTC. Amino acids: CASSQVEESYEQYF.

V usage is TRBV5-4 and J usage is TRBJ2-7, with 9 bases matching TRBD1. Trimming removed 2 bases from V and 3 bases from J; junction bases left unmatched: 6. Germline CDR1 reads SGHNT; CDR2 reads YYREEE (reference sequence). This CDR3 spans 15 amino acids. The CDR3 spells CASSFGTGNVYEQYF. CDR3 DNA sequence: TGTGCCAGCAGCTTTGGGACAGGGAACGTCTACGAGCAGTACTTC. Full variable domain (missing parts from reference TRBV5-4 and TRBJ2-7): ETGVTQSPTHLIKTRGQQVTLRCSSQSGHNTVSWYQQALGQGPQFIFQYYREEENGRGNFPPRFSGLQFPNYSSELNVNALELDDSALYLCASSFGTGNVYEQYFGPGTRLTVT.

This clonotype was seen ten or more times. The chain uses TRBV5-1 and TRBJ1-1, with a tentative D call TRBD1 (6 bases). Trimming pared 0 bases from V and 1 base from J, leaving 7 bases between. The length of the CDR3 is 14 residues. Germline V gives CDR1 SGHRS, CDR2 YFSETQ. CDR3 nucleotides: TGCGCCAGCAGCTTGGGGGGACAGAACACTGAAGCTTTCTTT. This translates into CASSLGGQNTEAFF.

This clonotype was observed a handful of times. The CDR3 nucleotides are TGTGCCAGCAGCTTTGGGCGGGAGCAAGAGACCCAGTACTTC. The encoded protein is CASSFGREQETQYF. J is TRBJ2-5 and V is TRBV7-9, with TRBD2 matching over 7 bases. Germline V gives CDR1 SEHNR, CDR2 FQNEAQ (reference sequence). With V trimmed by 3 bases and J by 2 bases, 3 bases remained unmatched. This CDR3 is built from 14 residues. Full variable domain (remainder filled in from reference TRBV7-9 and TRBJ2-5): DTGVSQNPRHKITKRGQNVTFRCDPISEHNRLYWYRQTLGQGPEFLTYFQNEAQLEKSRLLSDRFSAERPKGSFSTLEIQRTEQGDSAMYLCASSFGREQETQYFGPGTRLLVL.

This clonotype has a count of ten or more. The chain links TRBV29-1 to TRBJ2-2, with D hard to call. Germline assignment: CDR1 SQVTM and CDR2 ANQGSEA. Trimming pared 4 bases from V and 2 bases from J, leaving 5 bases between. The CDR3 extends over 12 amino acids. CDR3 loop: CSVGQNTGELFF. The CDR3 nucleotides are TGCAGCGTTGGGCAAAACACCGGGGAGCTGTTTTTT.

This clonotype has ten or more counts. The gene calls are TRBV15 and TRBJ2-7, with a weak D call TRBD1 (5 bases). Germline CDR1 is LNHNV and CDR2 is YYDKDF (reference sequence). This CDR3 has 16 residues. Deletions cut 0 bases from V and 2 bases from J, with 14 bases between. CDR3 amino acids: CATSRERGGSPYEQYF. CDR3 bases: TGTGCCACCAGCAGAGAAAGGGGCGGCAGCCCCTACGAGCAGTACTTC.

This clonotype has at least ten counts. The chain employs TRBV30 and TRBJ2-1; D not certain. The V gene lost 0 bases and the J gene lost 8 bases, with 5 bases spanning the gap. Germline lookup yields CDR1 GTSNPN and CDR2 SVGIG (reference sequence). The CDR3 runs 11 residues. The CDR3 region is CAWSVPHEQFF. For the CDR3, the DNA is TGTGCCTGGAGTGTACCCCATGAGCAGTTCTTC. The full variable domain, in which reference TRBV30 and TRBJ2-1 provide the parts outside the CDR3, is SQTIHQWPATLVQPVGSPLSLECTVEGTSNPNLYWYRQAAGRGLQLLFYSVGIGQISSEVPQNLSASRPQDRQFILSSKKLLLSDSGFYLCAWSVPHEQFFGPGTRLTVL.

The chain joins TRBV7-9 to TRBJ2-7; weak D call: TRBD2 (7 bases). Trimming stripped 9 bases from V and 5 bases from J, with 17 bases between. Germline CDR1 reads SEHNR; CDR2 reads FQNEAQ (reference sequence). The CDR3 spans 13 residues. The CDR3 sequence is CASKTGGPHEQYF. The CDR3 DNA follows: TGTGCCAGTAAAACCGGGGGGCCCCACGAGCAGTACTTC.

This clonotype was counted many times. This chain links TRBV5-1 with TRBJ2-3; tentative D call: TRBD2 (5 bases). V gave up 2 bases and J gave up 2 bases, with 12 bases separating them. Per germline, CDR1 SGHRS and CDR2 YFSETQ. The CDR3 extends over 15 amino acids. The CDR3 here is CASSLAVALTDTQYF. CDR3 nucleotide sequence: TGCGCCAGCAGCTTAGCGGTGGCCCTCACAGATACGCAGTATTTT.

V and J are TRBV20-1 and TRBJ2-1; TRBD2 is a possible D gene (6 bases). The CDR3 consists of 17 residues. With 0 bases removed from V and 5 bases from J, the gap between germline ends came to 20 bases. Germline CDR1 and CDR2: DFQATT and SNEGSKA (reference sequence). In DNA form, the CDR3 reads TGCAGTGCTAGAGAGGGCAGCGCGGGAAATGGGGACAATGAGCAGTTCTTC. Protein product: CSAREGSAGNGDNEQFF.

This clonotype was found many times. CDR3 region: CASSHNRGGKDYNEQFF. The CDR3 region has the DNA TGTGCCAGCAGCCACAACCGGGGGGGGAAAGACTACAATGAGCAGTTCTTC. The chain carries TRBV11-2 and TRBJ2-1; 8 bases fit TRBD2. The CDR3 covers 17 residues. Germline CDR1 SGHAT, CDR2 FQNNGV. V shed 5 bases and J 3 bases; nucleotides not matched to a gene: 12.

The V call is TRBV6-6, the J call TRBJ1-1; D gene uncertain. Germline CDR1 and CDR2: MNHNY and SVGAGI (reference sequence). The germline V and J ends were trimmed by 2 bases and 8 bases, with 12 bases remaining between them. The CDR3 is 13 amino acids. The CDR3: CASSYVVAAEAFF. The CDR3 coding sequence is TGTGCCAGCAGTTACGTCGTGGCAGCAGAAGCTTTCTTT.

Only a few counts were recorded for this clonotype. The rearrangement joins TRBV7-9 to TRBJ2-6, with no clear D. The V gene's germline CDR1 is SEHNR and CDR2 FQNEAQ (reference sequence). V lost 5 bases and J 2 bases, leaving 10 bases between the germline ends. The CDR3 extends over 15 amino acids. This CDR3 is CASSGSGTGANVLTF. CDR3 in DNA: TGTGCCAGCAGCGGGTCGGGTACTGGGGCCAACGTCCTGACTTTC.

The chain employs TRBV20-1 and TRBJ2-7, with 10 bases identical to TRBD2. Unmatched junction bases numbered 7, after V lost 5 bases and J lost 3 bases. Germline V lookup: CDR1 DFQATT, CDR2 SNEGSKA (reference sequence). This CDR3 is built from 14 residues. This chain's CDR3 is CSALKREGRYEQYF. As DNA, the CDR3 is TGCAGTGCTCTCAAGCGGGAGGGCCGCTACGAGCAGTACTTC.

This clonotype was seen ten or more times. The J gene is TRBJ2-1, the V gene TRBV6-5; possible D gene TRBD2, 5 bases. Per the germline V gene, CDR1 is MNHEY and CDR2 is SVGAGI. The CDR3 runs to 13 residues. V gave up 4 bases and J gave up 8 bases, with 12 bases separating them. This chain's CDR3 is CASSLLFGDEQFF. CDR3 nucleotide sequence: TGTGCCAGCAGTTTATTGTTCGGGGATGAGCAGTTCTTC.

The V gene is TRBV9, the J gene TRBJ1-1; weak D call: TRBD1 (6 bases). V lost 3 bases and J 1 base, leaving 13 bases between the germline ends. CDR3 length: 15 residues. Germline CDR1 and CDR2: SGDLS and YYNGEE. CDR3 bases: TGTGCCAGCAGCGACCCAGGACAGCCGAACACTGAAGCTTTCTTT. It is translated as CASSDPGQPNTEAFF.

This clonotype was observed a few times. The rearrangement joins TRBV27 to TRBJ2-7; the match to TRBD2 covers 9 bases. J lost 6 bases, V lost 3 bases, and 6 bases had no gene match. This CDR3 has 14 amino acids. Germline V lookup: CDR1 MNHEY, CDR2 SMNVEV (reference sequence). Here the CDR3 DNA reads TGTGCCAGCAGTTTGTGGACTAGCGCTCCCGAGCAGTACTTC. This translates into CASSLWTSAPEQYF.

In regard to this clonotype: This likely comes from a read error, as the CDR3 has no conserved phenylalanine or tryptophan at its end. The chain recombines TRBV4-3 with TRBJ2-7; 13 bases fit TRBD2. Germline V CDR1 and CDR2: LGHNA, YSLEER. The ends lost 4 bases at V and 4 bases at J; junction bases unmatched: 4. CDR3 size: 15 residues. The CDR3 DNA sequence: TGCGCCAGCAGCCGAGGACTAGCGGGAGTTTACGAGCAGTACCTC. Protein: CASSRGLAGVYEQYL.